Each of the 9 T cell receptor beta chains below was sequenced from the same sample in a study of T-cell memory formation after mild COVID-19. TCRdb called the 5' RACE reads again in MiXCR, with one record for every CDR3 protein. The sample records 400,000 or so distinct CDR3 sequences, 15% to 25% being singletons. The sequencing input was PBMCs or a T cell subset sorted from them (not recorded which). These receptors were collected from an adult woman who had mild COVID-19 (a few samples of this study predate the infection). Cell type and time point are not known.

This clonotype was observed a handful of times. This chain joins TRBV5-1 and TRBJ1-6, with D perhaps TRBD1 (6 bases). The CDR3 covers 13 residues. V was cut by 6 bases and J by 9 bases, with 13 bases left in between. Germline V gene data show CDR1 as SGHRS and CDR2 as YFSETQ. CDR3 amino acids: CASTQGSSSPLHF. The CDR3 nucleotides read TGCGCCAGCACCCAGGGGTCTAGTTCACCCCTCCACTTT.

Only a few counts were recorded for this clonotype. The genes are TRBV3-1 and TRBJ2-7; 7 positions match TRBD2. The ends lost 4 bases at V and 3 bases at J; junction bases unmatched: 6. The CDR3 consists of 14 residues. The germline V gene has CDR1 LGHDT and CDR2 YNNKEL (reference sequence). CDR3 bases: TGTGCCAGCAGCCGTCGGGACTACTTCTACGAGCAGTACTTC. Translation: CASSRRDYFYEQYF.

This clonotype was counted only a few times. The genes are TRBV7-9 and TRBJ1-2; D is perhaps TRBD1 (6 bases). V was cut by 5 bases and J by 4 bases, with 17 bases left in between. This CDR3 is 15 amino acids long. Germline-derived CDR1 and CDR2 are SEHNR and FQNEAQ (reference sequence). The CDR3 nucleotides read TGTGCCAGCAGCCACGTCCCCCCAGGGGTCTATGGCTACACCTTC. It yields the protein CASSHVPPGVYGYTF.

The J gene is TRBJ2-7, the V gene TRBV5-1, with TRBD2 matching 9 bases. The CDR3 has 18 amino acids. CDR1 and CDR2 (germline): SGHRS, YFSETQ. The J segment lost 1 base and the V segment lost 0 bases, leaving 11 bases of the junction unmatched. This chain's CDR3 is CASSLAGIAGVGSYEQYF. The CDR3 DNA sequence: TGCGCCAGCAGCTTGGCCGGGATAGCGGGGGTAGGGTCCTACGAGCAGTACTTC.

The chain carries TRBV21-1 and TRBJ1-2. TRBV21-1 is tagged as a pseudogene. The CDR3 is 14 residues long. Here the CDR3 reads CASSKGKPNYGYTF. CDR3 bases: TGTGCCAGCAGCAAAGGGAAACCTAACTATGGCTACACCTTC.

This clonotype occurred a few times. The CDR3 is CASSASGTKSSYEQYF. In nucleotides, the CDR3 is TGTGCCAGCAGCGCCTCCGGGACAAAAAGCTCCTACGAGCAGTACTTC. This chain joins TRBV13 and TRBJ2-7; possible D gene TRBD1, 6 bases. Germline CDR1 PRHDT, CDR2 FYEKMQ (reference sequence). CDR3 length: 16 residues. Trimming cost V 5 bases and J 0 bases, with 17 bases left between them.

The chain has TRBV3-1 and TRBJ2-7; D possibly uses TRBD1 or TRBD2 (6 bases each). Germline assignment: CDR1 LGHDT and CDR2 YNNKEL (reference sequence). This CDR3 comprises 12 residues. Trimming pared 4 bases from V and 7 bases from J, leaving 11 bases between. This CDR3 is CASSRGAGEQYF. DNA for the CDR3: TGTGCCAGCAGCCGGGGGGCCGGAGAGCAGTACTTC.

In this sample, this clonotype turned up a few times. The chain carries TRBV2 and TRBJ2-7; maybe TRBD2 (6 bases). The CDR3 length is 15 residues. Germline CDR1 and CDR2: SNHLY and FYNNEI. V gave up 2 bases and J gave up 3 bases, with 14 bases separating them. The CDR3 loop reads CASSEPLGGNYEQYF. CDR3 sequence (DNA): TGTGCCAGCAGTGAACCGCTAGGAGGGAACTACGAGCAGTACTTC. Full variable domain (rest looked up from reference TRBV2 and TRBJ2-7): EPEVTQTPSHQVTQMGQEVILRCVPISNHLYFYWYRQILGQKVEFLVSFYNNEISEKSEIFDDQFSVERPDGSNFTLKIRSTKLEDSAMYFCASSEPLGGNYEQYFGPGTRLTVT.

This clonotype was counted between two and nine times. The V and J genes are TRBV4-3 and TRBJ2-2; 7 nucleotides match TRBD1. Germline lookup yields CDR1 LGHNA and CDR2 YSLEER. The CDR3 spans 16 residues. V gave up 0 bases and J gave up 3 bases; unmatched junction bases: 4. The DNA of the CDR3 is TGCGCCAGCAGCCAAGATATGACAGGGCACACCGGGGAGCTGTTTTTT. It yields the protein CASSQDMTGHTGELFF.